This TCR beta chain was recorded in a study of CD8+ T cells in alopecia areata (dated by TCRdb to about 2018). Turning to the overall study: Treated patients were enrolled in an open-label pilot trial of oral tofacitinib at 5 to 10 mg twice daily for moderate-to-severe alopecia areata. Tofacitinib was given for 6 to 18 months, followed by 6 months of follow-up off drug to assess delayed response and recurrence. Disease severity in treated patients was measured with the SALT score, which quantifies the percentage of affected scalp surface area. The study used high-throughput TCRbeta sequencing to examine T cell clonal expansion in alopecia areata, in both the C3H/HeJ mouse model and human patients. Scalp tissue and sorted CD4+ and CD8+ peripheral blood T cells from patchy and totalis/universalis alopecia areata patients and from healthy controls were covered by human TCRbeta sequencing. Biopsies were taken from tofacitinib-treated patients at baseline and again at 4 and 24 weeks into treatment, and several of those patients also had a later scalp biopsy. Clonality in the scalp was compared among normal scalp (n=4), patchy alopecia areata scalp (n=8), and alopecia totalis/universalis scalp (n=8). RNA was extracted with the PAXgene miRNA kit for fixed scalp, the miRNeasy kit for PBMCs, and the RNeasy kit for mouse skin. TCRbeta CDR3 regions were amplified by immunoSEQ multiplex PCR with 35 Vbeta forward and 13 Jbeta reverse primers. Overall study outcomes, separate from this receptor: Many expanded lesional clones persisted in scalp and blood during tofacitinib treatment, which may partly explain relapse after stopping treatment. Tofacitinib significantly decreased scalp clonality and the number of expanded CD8+ clones among the top 100 scalp clones. Compared with normal scalp, lesional scalp, particularly in alopecia totalis/universalis, had higher clonality and more expanded CD8+ clones, which suggests antigenic drive. Resident alphabeta T cells in normal human skin are also sequenced, complicating scalp TCR repertoire analysis, unlike mouse skin dominated by gammadelta T cells. Because the treated cohort was small and had just a single nonresponder, larger studies are needed to establish links between baseline CD8+ expansion and response. TCR sequences shared between patients were less clear than in mice, possibly partly because of HLA diversity in the patient population.

The time point label for this specimen denotes: 20 to 30 weeks on oral tofacitinib. What this sample's treatment or condition label stands for: oral pan-JAK inhibitor, 5-10 mg twice daily. From alopecia areata patients, peripheral blood was collected along with lesional scalp punch biopsies. PBMCs were isolated by density centrifugation and stained for CD3, CD4 and CD8, and CD4+ and CD8+ T cells were sorted on a FACSAria. The count of this clone is one. This clone's antigen is unknown. No base quality values were provided; no much bigger clone lies one nucleotide off. Receptors were amplified or captured by the immunoSEQ multiplex PCR assay. For TCR sequencing, RNA was extracted from every sample and reverse transcribed into cDNA to serve as template. SuperScript III was used to make first-strand cDNA, primed with a 2:1 mix of oligo-dT and random hexamers. A synthetic immune receptor repertoire was used to measure amplification bias, and any remaining bias was corrected computationally. The paper's data handling went like this. After raw reads were preprocessed to remove errors, the CDR3 was defined following IMGT conventions as running from the conserved cysteine to phenylalanine. Clonality was computed by normalizing Shannon entropy by log2 of the number of productive unique TCRs and subtracting the result from 1. CD4 or CD8 identity of scalp clones was inferred by cross-referencing scalp TCRbeta sequences with sorted blood CD4 and CD8 repertoires. TCRdb holds this immuneACCESS table with in-frame rearrangements only. Some clones are missing; in checked studies, unresolved V genes explain under half, and the rest has no known cause. The V and J calls and the clone size are those of that table, but D and trimming were determined from the DNA. This sample lists over 100,000 clones; about three fifths were detected once. The ten largest clonotypes hold over 9% of the sample.

The CDR3 contains 15 residues, cysteine and phenylalanine counted. Kept here is only the CDR3 DNA, which spans 45 bases and is read in frame from base 1. CDR1 is given as SGHNT and CDR2 as YENEEA, both from the germline V gene. The junction carries 7 bases between V and J, which are trimmed by 0 bases and 2 bases respectively. The chain was built from TRBV11-3 and TRBJ2-2; the D segment cannot be called with confidence. The TCR originated in a human donor with alopecia areata. This sample comprised CD8+ T cells sorted from blood, obtained at week 24, from a patient treated with tofacitinib. This receptor carries the CDR3 CASSLESANTGELFF. The DNA is as follows: TGTGCCAGCAGCTTAGAGTCGGCAAACACCGGGGAGCTGTTTTTT.